This entry describes one T cell receptor beta chain. As yet, its antigen is unknown. All patients picked for sequencing had shown, by flow cytometry, an expansion of CD8+CD57+ cells. With no exception, the patients had severe acquired aplastic anemia. The CDR3 has 15 amino acids. V was clipped by 6 bases and J by 3 bases; unmatched bases: 7. Germline V gene lookup returns CDR1 LNHNV and CDR2 YYDKDF (reference sequence). The data belong to a study of CD8+CD57+ T cells in acquired aplastic anemia. Study-wide points: Patients and controls were found to share twenty-nine CD8+ CDR3 sequences. Any difference that existed in CD8+ Simpson's diversity between patients and controls was not significant.

Genomic DNA constituted the template upon which TCR beta VDJ and CDR3 profiling was performed. TCRdb redid the calling of the reads with MiXCR, one entry per CDR3 protein. Counted here are 250,000 to 350,000 distinct CDR3 sequences, 56% occurring once; the ten biggest clones make up 1% to 1.5%. The receptor was derived from a human donor with aplastic anemia. The specimen sequenced was sorted CD4+, CD8+, or CD8+CD57+ T cells (not recorded which) from PBMCs. The chain couples TRBV15 to TRBJ1-5, with 8 bases identical to TRBD1. CDR3 nucleotides: TGTGCCACCAGTACTGGACAGGGTTACAATCAGCCCCAGCATTTT. Amino acid sequence: CATSTGQGYNQPQHF.